This T cell receptor (beta chain) was captured by sequencing in a study of T cell responses to AZD1222 COVID-19 vaccine. Study-wide results and caveats: Donor demographics were predominantly white British with a female majority; clonal diversity may be underestimated. Vaccine-related CD4 TCRs covered spike, predominating at 160-218 and 743-854. No repertoire was sampled before or during the peak T cell response, only after it. Just a handful of AZD1222 recipients tested seropositive at baseline.

The germline V gene encodes CDR1 GTSNPN and CDR2 SVGIG (reference sequence). The CDR3 consists of 14 residues. V lost 4 bases to trimming and J lost 3 bases, with 12 bases between them. As concerns this clone: The antigen is unknown.

Profiling relied on immunoSEQ multiplex PCR, and the TCRdb table lists in-frame clones only, not all of them. The data show some 170,000 clones, with around 89% seen just once and roughly 4% held by the top ten. The sample here was peripheral blood, taken 28 days after the second dose of the MenACWY control vaccine. The J gene is TRBJ1-4, the V gene TRBV30; D perhaps matches TRBD1 (5 bases). The origin of this receptor is an adult who received the MenACWY meningococcal vaccine as a control. In DNA, the CDR3 is TGTGCCTGGAATCGGGGGGAGTCTAATGAAAAACTGTTTTTT. Translating it yields CAWNRGESNEKLFF.